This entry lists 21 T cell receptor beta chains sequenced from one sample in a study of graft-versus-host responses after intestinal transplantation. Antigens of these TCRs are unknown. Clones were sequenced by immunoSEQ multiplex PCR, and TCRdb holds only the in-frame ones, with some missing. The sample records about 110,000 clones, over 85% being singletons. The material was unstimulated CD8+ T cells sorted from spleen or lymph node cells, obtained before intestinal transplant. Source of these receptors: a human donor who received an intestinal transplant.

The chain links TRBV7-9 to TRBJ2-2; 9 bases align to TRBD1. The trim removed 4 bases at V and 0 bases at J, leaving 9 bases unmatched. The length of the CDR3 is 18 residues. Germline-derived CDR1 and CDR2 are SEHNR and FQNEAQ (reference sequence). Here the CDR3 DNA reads TGTGCCAGCAGCTCTACCCGGACAGGGGTCTCGAACACCGGGGAGCTGTTTTTT. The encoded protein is CASSSTRTGVSNTGELFF.

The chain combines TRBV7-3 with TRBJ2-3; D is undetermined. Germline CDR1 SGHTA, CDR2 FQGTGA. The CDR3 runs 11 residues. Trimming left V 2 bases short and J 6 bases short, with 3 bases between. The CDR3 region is CASSLCDTQYF. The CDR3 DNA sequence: TGTGCCAGCAGCTTATGCGATACGCAGTATTTT.

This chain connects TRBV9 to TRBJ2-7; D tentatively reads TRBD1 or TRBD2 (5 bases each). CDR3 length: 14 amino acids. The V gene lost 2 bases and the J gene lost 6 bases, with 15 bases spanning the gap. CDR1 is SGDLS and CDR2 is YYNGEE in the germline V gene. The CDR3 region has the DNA TGTGCCAGCAGCGTGGGGGACGGATGGATCGAGCAGTACTTC. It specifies CASSVGDGWIEQYF.

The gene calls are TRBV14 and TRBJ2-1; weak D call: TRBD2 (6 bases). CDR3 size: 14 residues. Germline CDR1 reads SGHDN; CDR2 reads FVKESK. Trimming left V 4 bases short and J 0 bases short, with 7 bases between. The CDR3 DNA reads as TGTGCCAGCAGCCGGAGGGACTCCTACAATGAGCAGTTCTTC. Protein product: CASSRRDSYNEQFF.

As DNA, the CDR3 is TGCGCCAGCAGCCTCCTGACTAGCGGGAGTTCCTACGGGGAGCTGTTTTTT. It is translated as CASSLLTSGSSYGELFF. This chain joins TRBV5-1 and TRBJ2-2; 12 nucleotides align to TRBD2. This CDR3 has 17 residues. Germline values: CDR1 SGHRS, CDR2 YFSETQ. After removal of 4 bases from V and 7 bases from J, the junction contained 11 bases not matched to a gene.

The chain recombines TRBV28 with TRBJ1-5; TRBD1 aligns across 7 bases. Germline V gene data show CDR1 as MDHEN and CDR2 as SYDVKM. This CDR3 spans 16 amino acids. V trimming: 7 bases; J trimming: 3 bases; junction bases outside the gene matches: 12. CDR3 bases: TGTGCCAGCACCTTGAGTGGTGGGACAGACAATCAGCCCCAGCATTTT. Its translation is CASTLSGGTDNQPQHF. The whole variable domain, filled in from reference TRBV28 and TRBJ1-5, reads DVKVTQSSRYLVKRTGEKVFLECVQDMDHENMFWYRQDPGLGLRLIYFSYDVKMKEKGDIPEGYSVSREKKERFSLILESASTNQTSMYLCASTLSGGTDNQPQHFGDGTRLSIL.

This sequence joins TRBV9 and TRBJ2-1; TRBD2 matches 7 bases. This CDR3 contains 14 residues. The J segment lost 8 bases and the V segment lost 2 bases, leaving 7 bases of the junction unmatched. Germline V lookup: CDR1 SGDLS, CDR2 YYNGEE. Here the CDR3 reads CASSVFGTTHEQFF. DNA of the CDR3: TGTGCCAGCAGCGTCTTCGGGACTACTCATGAGCAGTTCTTC. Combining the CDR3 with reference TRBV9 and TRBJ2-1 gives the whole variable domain DSGVTQTPKHLITATGQRVTLRCSPRSGDLSVYWYQQSLDQGLQFLIQYYNGEERAKGNILERFSAQQFPDLHSELNLSSLELGDSALYFCASSVFGTTHEQFFGPGTRLTVL.

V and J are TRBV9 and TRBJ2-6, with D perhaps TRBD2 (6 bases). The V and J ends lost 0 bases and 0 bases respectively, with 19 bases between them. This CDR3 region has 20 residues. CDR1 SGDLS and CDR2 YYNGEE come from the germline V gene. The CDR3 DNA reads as TGTGCCAGCAGCGTAGGGTCGCAGCTTAGCGGAATCTCTGGGGCCAACGTCCTGACTTTC. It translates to CASSVGSQLSGISGANVLTF.

The CDR3 coding sequence is TGTGCCATCAGTGTAAGTGGGTGGTCTAGCAGAACCTACAATGAGCAGTTCTTC. It codes for CAISVSGWSSRTYNEQFF. The chain couples TRBV10-3 to TRBJ2-1; possible D gene TRBD2, 5 bases. This CDR3 has 18 amino acids. Trimming took 4 bases from V and 2 from J, leaving 21 bases between them. Per the germline V gene, CDR1 is ENHRY and CDR2 is SYGVKD.

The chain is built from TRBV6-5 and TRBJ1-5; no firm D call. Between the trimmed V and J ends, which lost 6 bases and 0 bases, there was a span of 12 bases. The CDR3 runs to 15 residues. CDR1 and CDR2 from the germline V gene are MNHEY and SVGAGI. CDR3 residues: CASSPASASNQPQHF. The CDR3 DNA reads TGTGCCAGCAGCCCGGCCTCAGCTAGCAATCAGCCCCAGCATTTT.

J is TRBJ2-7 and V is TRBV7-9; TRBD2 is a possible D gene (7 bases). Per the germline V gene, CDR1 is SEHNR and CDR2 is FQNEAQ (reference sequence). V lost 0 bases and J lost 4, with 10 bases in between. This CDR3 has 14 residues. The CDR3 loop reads CASSLAGGGYEQYF. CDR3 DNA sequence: TGTGCCAGCAGCTTAGCGGGAGGGGGTTACGAGCAGTACTTC.

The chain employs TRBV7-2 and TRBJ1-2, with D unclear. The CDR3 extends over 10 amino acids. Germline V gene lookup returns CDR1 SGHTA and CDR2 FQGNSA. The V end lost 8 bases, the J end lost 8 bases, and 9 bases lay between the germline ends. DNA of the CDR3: TGTGCCAGCTACACCCGCGGCTACACCTTC. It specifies CASYTRGYTF.

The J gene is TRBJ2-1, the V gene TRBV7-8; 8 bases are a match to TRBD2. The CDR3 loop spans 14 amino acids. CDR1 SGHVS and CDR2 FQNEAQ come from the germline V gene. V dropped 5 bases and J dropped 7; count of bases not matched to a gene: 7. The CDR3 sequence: CASSPLLAVNEQFF. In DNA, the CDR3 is TGTGCCAGCAGCCCCCTACTAGCGGTGAATGAGCAGTTCTTC.

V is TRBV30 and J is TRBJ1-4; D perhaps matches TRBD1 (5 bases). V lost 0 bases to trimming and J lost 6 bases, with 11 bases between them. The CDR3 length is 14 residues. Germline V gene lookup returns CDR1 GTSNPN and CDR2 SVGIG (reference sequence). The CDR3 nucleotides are TGTGCCTGGAGTGTAAGGGCAGGGTATGAAAAACTGTTTTTT. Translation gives CAWSVRAGYEKLFF.

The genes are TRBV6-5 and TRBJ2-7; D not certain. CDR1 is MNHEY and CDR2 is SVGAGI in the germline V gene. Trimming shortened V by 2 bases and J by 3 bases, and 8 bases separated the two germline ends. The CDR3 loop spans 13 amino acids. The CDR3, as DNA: TGTGCCAGCAGTTACAACTCAGACTACGAGCAGTACTTC. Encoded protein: CASSYNSDYEQYF.

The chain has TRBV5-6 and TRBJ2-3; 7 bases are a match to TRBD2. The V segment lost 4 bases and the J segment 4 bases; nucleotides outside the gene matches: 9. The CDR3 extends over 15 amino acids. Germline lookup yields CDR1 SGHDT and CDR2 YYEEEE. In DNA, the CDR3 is TGTGCCAGCAGCCCGTGGGGGGGAGGCCCAGATACGCAGTATTTT. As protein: CASSPWGGGPDTQYF. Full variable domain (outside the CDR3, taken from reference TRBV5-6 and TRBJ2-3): DAGVTQSPTHLIKTRGQQVTLRCSPKSGHDTVSWYQQALGQGPQFIFQYYEEEERQRGNFPDRFSGHQFPNYSSELNVNALLLGDSALYLCASSPWGGGPDTQYFGPGTRLTVL.

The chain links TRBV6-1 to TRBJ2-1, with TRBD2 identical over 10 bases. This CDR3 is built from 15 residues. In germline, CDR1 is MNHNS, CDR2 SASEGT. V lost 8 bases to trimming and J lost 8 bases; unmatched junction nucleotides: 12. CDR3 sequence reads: CASRLRSGRLDEQFF. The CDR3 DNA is TGTGCCAGCCGGCTCCGTAGCGGGAGGTTGGATGAGCAGTTCTTC.

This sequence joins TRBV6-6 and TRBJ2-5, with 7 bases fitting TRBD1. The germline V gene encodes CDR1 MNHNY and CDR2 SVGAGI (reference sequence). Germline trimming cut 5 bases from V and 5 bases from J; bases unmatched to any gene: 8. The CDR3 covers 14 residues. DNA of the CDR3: TGTGCCAGCAGTCCGGGACAGCTCAGGGAGACCCAGTACTTC. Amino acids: CASSPGQLRETQYF.

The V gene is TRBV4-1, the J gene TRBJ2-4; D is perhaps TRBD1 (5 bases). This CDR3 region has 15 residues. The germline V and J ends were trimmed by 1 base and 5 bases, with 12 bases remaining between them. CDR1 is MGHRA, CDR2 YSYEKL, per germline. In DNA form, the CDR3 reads TGCGCCAGCAGCCAAGTCGACAGAACAGAAAACATTCAGTACTTC. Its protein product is CASSQVDRTENIQYF.

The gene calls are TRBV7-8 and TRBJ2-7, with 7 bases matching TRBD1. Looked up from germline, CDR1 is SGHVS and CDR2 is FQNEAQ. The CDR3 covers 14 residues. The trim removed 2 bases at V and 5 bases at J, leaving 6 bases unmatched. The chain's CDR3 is CASSLFLDRDEQYF. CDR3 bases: TGTGCCAGCAGCTTATTCCTAGACAGGGACGAGCAGTACTTC.

The CDR3 DNA follows: TGCGCCAGCAGCCCTAATCGTGGCGGGAACATTATTGCGGGCGAGCAGTACTTC. Its translation: CASSPNRGGNIIAGEQYF. The chain uses TRBV5-1 and TRBJ2-7, with D tentatively TRBD2 (6 bases). The CDR3 is made up of 18 amino acids. Trimming stripped 4 bases from V and 6 bases from J, with 29 bases between. CDR1 and CDR2 (germline): SGHRS, YFSETQ. The whole variable domain, remainder taken from reference TRBV5-1 and TRBJ2-7, is KAGVTQTPRYLIKTRGQQVTLSCSPISGHRSVSWYQQTPGQGLQFLFEYFSETQRNKGNFPGRFSGRQFSNSRSEMNVSTLELGDSALYLCASSPNRGGNIIAGEQYFGPGTRLTVT.